This entry lists 24 T cell receptor beta chains sequenced from one sample in a study of T cell responses to AZD1222 COVID-19 vaccine. The protocol was immunoSEQ multiplex PCR, while the TCRdb copy is restricted to in-frame clones and leaves out a portion. Among about 76,000 clones, about 88% were seen once, and the ten largest hold 11%. The sequencing used peripheral blood, collected on day 0 of AZD1222 vaccination. The source is an adult in good health.

The chain couples TRBV6-1 to TRBJ2-2; D possibly corresponds to TRBD2 (5 bases). The V end was cut by 4 bases, the J end by 6 bases, with 18 bases between. This CDR3 is built from 16 residues. Germline CDR1 is MNHNS and CDR2 is SASEGT. CDR3 amino acids: CASSAQLGLGAGELFF. CDR3 sequence (DNA): TGTGCCAGCAGTGCGCAACTAGGCTTGGGCGCCGGGGAGCTGTTTTTT.

The chain carries TRBV19 and TRBJ2-1; possibly TRBD1 or TRBD2 for D (5 bases each). V was cut by 2 bases and J by 7 bases, with 24 bases left in between. The CDR3 length is 18 residues. Germline V gives CDR1 LNHDA, CDR2 SQIVND (reference sequence). The CDR3 sequence: CASSISRRTGGMLNEQFF. The CDR3 DNA follows: TGTGCCAGTAGTATAAGTCGGAGAACAGGAGGAATGTTGAATGAGCAGTTCTTC.

V is TRBV12-3 or TRBV12-4 and J is TRBJ1-5, with unresolved D. This CDR3 has 13 residues. Between the trimmed V and J ends, which lost 2 bases and 5 bases, there was a span of 7 bases. CDR3 sequence (DNA): TGTGCCAGCAGTTTACAGATTTATCAGCCCCAGCATTTT. This gives the protein CASSLQIYQPQHF.

V usage is TRBV2 and J usage is TRBJ2-7; 7 bases align to TRBD2. This CDR3 has 16 amino acids. Looked up from germline, CDR1 is SNHLY and CDR2 is FYNNEI. With 2 bases clipped from V and 3 bases from J, the junction kept 10 bases outside the gene matches. CDR3 loop: CASSESPLADRYEQYF. CDR3 sequence (DNA): TGTGCCAGCAGTGAAAGCCCGCTAGCGGATCGCTACGAGCAGTACTTC.

The rearrangement joins TRBV18 to TRBJ1-3; D ambiguous. The CDR3 spans 15 residues. In germline, CDR1 is KGHSH, CDR2 LQKENI. Trimming cost V 0 bases and J 2 bases, with 8 bases left between them. Here the CDR3 reads CASSPPGGAGNTIYF. CDR3 DNA: TGTGCCAGCTCACCACCCGGCGGGGCTGGAAACACCATATATTTT.

The genes are TRBV3-1 (or the pseudogene TRBV3-2) and TRBJ2-1, with 11 positions matching TRBD2. Germline-derived CDR1 and CDR2 are LGHDT and YNNKEL (reference sequence). After removal of 7 bases from V and 8 bases from J, the junction contained 7 bases not matched to a gene. There are 14 residues in the CDR3. In DNA form, the CDR3 reads TGTGCCAGCACCACACTAGCGGGGGTCCATGAGCAGTTCTTC. Translating it yields CASTTLAGVHEQFF.

The V gene is TRBV6-5, the J gene TRBJ1-2; D might be TRBD1 (6 bases). CDR3 length: 13 residues. Between the trimmed V and J ends, which lost 2 bases and 6 bases, there was a span of 10 bases. Germline V lookup: CDR1 MNHEY, CDR2 SVGAGI. CDR3 sequence: CASSYRGIHGYTF. The CDR3 DNA reads as TGTGCCAGCAGTTACAGGGGGATCCATGGCTACACCTTC.

The CDR3 loop reads CASSAGGGYTF. CDR3 in DNA: TGTGCCAGCAGTGCAGGGGGTGGCTACACCTTC. The V gene is TRBV28, the J gene TRBJ1-2, with TRBD1 identical over 7 bases. There are 11 residues in the CDR3. Germline assignment: CDR1 MDHEN and CDR2 SYDVKM. Germline trimming cut 5 bases from V and 7 bases from J; bases unmatched to any gene: 1.

The rearrangement uses TRBV5-6 and TRBJ2-7; tentative D call: TRBD1 (5 bases). Between the trimmed V and J ends, which lost 1 base and 6 bases, there was a span of 14 bases. Germline assignment: CDR1 SGHDT and CDR2 YYEEEE. This CDR3 spans 14 amino acids. DNA for the CDR3: TGTGCCAGCAGCTTGTGGCTACTGGGGCTCGAGCAGTACGTC. It translates to CASSLWLLGLEQYV.

The J gene is TRBJ2-7, the V gene TRBV28; 8 positions match TRBD2. The V segment lost 5 bases and the J segment 5 bases; nucleotides outside the gene matches: 11. CDR1 is MDHEN and CDR2 is SYDVKM in the germline V gene. The CDR3 covers 15 residues. In DNA, the CDR3 is TGTGCCAGCAGTCGGCCCGGGAGGGGGAGCGACGAGCAGTACTTC. It is translated as CASSRPGRGSDEQYF.

This clone has only one observation. J is TRBJ1-5 and V is TRBV5-1, with unresolved D. CDR1 and CDR2 (germline): SGHRS, YFSETQ. CDR3 length: 16 amino acids. The V gene lost 0 bases and the J gene lost 0 bases, with 10 bases spanning the gap. The CDR3 coding sequence is TGCGCCAGCAGCTTGGATAGCCGACATAGCAATCAGCCCCAGCATTTT. As protein: CASSLDSRHSNQPQHF.

The chain joins TRBV18 to TRBJ2-7, with D perhaps being TRBD1 or TRBD2 (5 bases each). The germline CDR1 and CDR2 sequences are KGHSH and LQKENI. The CDR3 is 14 amino acids. With 3 bases removed from V and 4 bases from J, the gap between germline ends came to 13 bases. CDR3 bases: TGTGCCAGCTCACCGAGCAGGGAGAATTACGAGCAGTACTTC. Encoded protein: CASSPSRENYEQYF.

CDR3 sequence (DNA): TGTGCCAGTAGTTCACAGGGAAGTGAAAAACTGTTTTTT. Protein: CASSSQGSEKLFF. The V call is TRBV19, the J call TRBJ1-4, with D possibly TRBD1 on 6 matching bases. Trimming stripped 5 bases from V and 7 bases from J, with 11 bases between. CDR3 size: 13 residues. Germline lookup yields CDR1 LNHDA and CDR2 SQIVND (reference sequence).

The chain joins TRBV12-3 or TRBV12-4 to TRBJ1-2; no clear D. CDR3 size: 13 residues. V lost 1 base and J 4 bases, leaving 7 bases between the germline ends. CDR3 DNA: TGTGCCAGCAGTTTAGGTCAGGCCTATGGCTACACCTTC. Protein product: CASSLGQAYGYTF.

The chain joins TRBV5-1 to TRBJ1-1; possible D gene TRBD1, 6 bases. Looked up from germline, CDR1 is SGHRS and CDR2 is YFSETQ. Trimming stripped 5 bases from V and 1 base from J, with 9 bases between. The CDR3 has 13 amino acids. The CDR3 region has the DNA TGCGCCAGCAGGGAACAGGGGAACACTGAAGCTTTCTTT. It codes for CASREQGNTEAFF.

The genes are TRBV12-3 or TRBV12-4 and TRBJ2-3, with D perhaps being TRBD1 or TRBD2 (6 bases each). The germline V and J ends were trimmed by 7 bases and 4 bases, with 12 bases remaining between them. CDR3 size: 13 residues. This chain's CDR3 is CASTRGLSDTQYF. Written as DNA, the CDR3 is TGTGCCAGCACCCGGGGGCTTTCAGATACGCAGTATTTT.

This clone has only a few counts. The chain employs TRBV7-9 and TRBJ1-1; D may be TRBD1 (6 bases). V was shortened by 1 base and J by 8 bases, with 11 bases between the two germline ends. CDR1 and CDR2 (germline): SEHNR, FQNEAQ (reference sequence). This CDR3 is built from 13 residues. The CDR3 nucleotides read TGTGCCAGCAGCTTAGTTGGGGGCGGAGAAGCTTTCTTT. Amino acid sequence: CASSLVGGGEAFF. Based on the CDR3 plus reference TRBV7-9 and TRBJ1-1, the full variable domain is DTGVSQNPRHKITKRGQNVTFRCDPISEHNRLYWYRQTLGQGPEFLTYFQNEAQLEKSRLLSDRFSAERPKGSFSTLEIQRTEQGDSAMYLCASSLVGGGEAFFGQGTRLTVV.

This chain links TRBV9 with TRBJ1-2, with 10 bases that match TRBD1. V trimming: 4 bases; J trimming: 6 bases; junction bases outside the gene matches: 6. This CDR3 has 14 amino acids. From germline, CDR1 is SGDLS and CDR2 YYNGEE. CDR3 nucleotides: TGTGCCAGCAGCCAACGGACAGGGGGGGATGGCTACACCTTC. Amino acids: CASSQRTGGDGYTF.

This chain uses TRBV5-1 with TRBJ1-1; possibly TRBD1 for D (6 bases). From germline, CDR1 is SGHRS and CDR2 YFSETQ. This CDR3 is 13 amino acids long. The V end was cut by 3 bases, the J end by 7 bases, with 13 bases between. The CDR3 DNA is TGCGCCAGCAGCTGGACAGCTCAGGGTGAAGCTTTCTTT. Translating gives CASSWTAQGEAFF.

The V call is TRBV2, the J call TRBJ1-2, with D tentatively TRBD1 (6 bases). CDR1 and CDR2 from the germline V gene are SNHLY and FYNNEI. The length of the CDR3 is 14 residues. V lost 3 bases and J lost 3, with 11 bases in between. DNA for the CDR3: TGTGCCAGCAGTGACCCGGGGGGCCACTATGGCTACACCTTC. Translation gives CASSDPGGHYGYTF.

The chain employs TRBV4-2 and TRBJ2-7, with 8 bases matching TRBD2. J gave up 1 base and V 4 bases, and 12 bases lay outside the gene matches. Germline V CDR1 and CDR2: LGHNA, YNFKEQ. The CDR3 covers 17 residues. The CDR3 DNA follows: TGTGCCAGCAGCCCCTACCCAACCCAGCGGGAGTCCTACGAGCAGTACTTC. Protein sequence: CASSPYPTQRESYEQYF.

This chain connects TRBV30 to TRBJ2-2; 10 positions agree with TRBD2. Germline trimming cut 3 bases from V and 5 bases from J; bases unmatched to any gene: 6. This CDR3 is built from 15 residues. Per germline, CDR1 GTSNPN and CDR2 SVGIG (reference sequence). The CDR3 DNA is TGTGCCTGGAGGGTAGCGGGAGGTGGGACCGGGGAGCTGTTTTTT. It specifies CAWRVAGGGTGELFF. The variable domain in full, with the rest retrieved from reference TRBV30 and TRBJ2-2, is SQTIHQWPATLVQPVGSPLSLECTVEGTSNPNLYWYRQAAGRGLQLLFYSVGIGQISSEVPQNLSASRPQDRQFILSSKKLLLSDSGFYLCAWRVAGGGTGELFFGEGSRLTVL.

The rearrangement joins TRBV5-5 to TRBJ1-1; D uncertain. Looked up from germline, CDR1 is SGHKS and CDR2 is YYEKEE (reference sequence). This CDR3 region has 16 residues. V lost 0 bases and J lost 2, with 14 bases in between. The CDR3 protein is CASSLAAGRPNTEAFF. CDR3 coding DNA: TGTGCCAGCAGCTTGGCCGCCGGGAGGCCAAACACTGAAGCTTTCTTT.

This clone has only a few counts. CDR3 region: CASSKPGRMNTEAFF. The CDR3 nucleotides read TGTGCCAGCAGCAAACCGGGACGGATGAACACTGAAGCTTTCTTT. J is TRBJ1-1 and V is TRBV28; D possibly corresponds to TRBD1 (5 bases). The CDR3 totals 15 residues. Germline CDR1 and CDR2: MDHEN and SYDVKM. V lost 6 bases to trimming and J lost 0 bases, with 14 bases between them.